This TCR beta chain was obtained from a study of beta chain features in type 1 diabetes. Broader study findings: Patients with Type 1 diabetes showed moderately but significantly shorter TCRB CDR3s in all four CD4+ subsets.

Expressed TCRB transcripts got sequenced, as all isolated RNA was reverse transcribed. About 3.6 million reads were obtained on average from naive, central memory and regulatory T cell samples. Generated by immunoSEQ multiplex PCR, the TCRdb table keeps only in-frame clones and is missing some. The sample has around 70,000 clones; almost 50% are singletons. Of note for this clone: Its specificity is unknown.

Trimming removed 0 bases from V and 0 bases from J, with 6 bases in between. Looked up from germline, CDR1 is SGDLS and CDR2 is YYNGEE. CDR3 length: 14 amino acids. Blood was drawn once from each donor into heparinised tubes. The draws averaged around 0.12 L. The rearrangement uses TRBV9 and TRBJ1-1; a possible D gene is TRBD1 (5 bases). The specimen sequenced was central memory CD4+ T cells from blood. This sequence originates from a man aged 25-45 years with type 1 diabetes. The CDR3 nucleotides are TGTGCCAGCAGCGTAGGACAGCTGAACACTGAAGCTTTCTTT. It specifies CASSVGQLNTEAFF.